The 21 T cell receptor beta chains given below trace back to one sample, sequenced in a study of blood T cell repertoires in COVID-19. Here immunoSEQ multiplex PCR was the method, and the copy in TCRdb shows in-frame clones only, minus some. Of about 270,000 clones in the sample, 75% to 90% are singletons; the top ten hold 2% to 3%. The sample comprised PBMCs or T cells enriched from blood (not recorded which). All receptors derive from a woman between 18 and 30 years old who had recovered from COVID-19.

The gene calls are TRBV30 and TRBJ1-5; no firm D call. From germline, CDR1 is GTSNPN and CDR2 SVGIG (reference sequence). Trimming cost V 2 bases and J 0 bases, with 5 bases left between them. The CDR3 consists of 13 residues. In DNA, the CDR3 is TGTGCCTGGAGTTCAAATAGCAATCAGCCCCAGCATTTT. Its protein product is CAWSSNSNQPQHF.

This chain links TRBV11-2 with TRBJ2-2; TRBD2 might be the D (5 bases). Germline V lookup: CDR1 SGHAT, CDR2 FQNNGV. The CDR3 sequence is 17 residues long. Trimming cost V 0 bases and J 0 bases, with 11 bases left between them. The chain's CDR3 is CASSLDVGGPNTGELFF. In nucleotides, the CDR3 is TGTGCCAGCAGCTTAGATGTAGGAGGACCGAACACCGGGGAGCTGTTTTTT. The whole variable domain, remainder taken from reference TRBV11-2 and TRBJ2-2, is EAGVAQSPRYKIIEKRQSVAFWCNPISGHATLYWYQQILGQGPKLLIQFQNNGVVDDSQLPKDRFSAERLKGVDSTLKIQPAKLEDSAVYLCASSLDVGGPNTGELFFGEGSRLTVL.

This clone was counted a few times. The chain recombines TRBV2 with TRBJ1-4; 8 nucleotides agree with TRBD1. The CDR3 has 14 amino acids. V shed 4 bases, J shed 10 bases, and the junction held 8 bases outside the gene matches. The V gene's germline CDR1 is SNHLY and CDR2 FYNNEI. The CDR3 region has the DNA TGTGCCAGCAGTGTGACAGGGGCGGTAGGAAAACTGTTTTTT. This gives the protein CASSVTGAVGKLFF.

The rearrangement links TRBV3-1 (or the pseudogene TRBV3-2) to TRBJ1-1; TRBD1 might be the D (5 bases). This CDR3 has 16 amino acids. V shed 1 base and J shed 0 bases, with 12 bases lying between them. The V gene's germline CDR1 is LGHDT and CDR2 YNNKEL (reference sequence). Here the CDR3 reads CASSQGSGWVNTEAFF. CDR3 nucleotide sequence: TGTGCCAGCAGCCAAGGTTCAGGGTGGGTGAACACTGAAGCTTTCTTT.

This clone showed up just once. V usage is TRBV7-9 and J usage is TRBJ1-6; 7 bases are shared with TRBD1. Germline loops: CDR1 SEHNR, CDR2 FQNEAQ (reference sequence). V shed 5 bases, J shed 7 bases, and the junction held 8 bases outside the gene matches. The CDR3 totals 15 residues. The CDR3 DNA reads as TGTGCCAGCAGCCCCCTGGGACAGCAAAATTCACCCCTCCACTTT. Its protein product is CASSPLGQQNSPLHF.

The chain has TRBV7-3 and TRBJ2-5; a possible D gene is TRBD1 (5 bases). Per germline, CDR1 SGHTA and CDR2 FQGTGA. CDR3 length: 14 residues. Trimming shortened V by 5 bases and J by 7 bases, and 17 bases separated the two germline ends. The CDR3 here is CASSPDSNLGTQYF. The CDR3 region has the DNA TGTGCCAGCAGCCCTGACAGCAACCTAGGGACCCAGTACTTC. Together with reference TRBV7-3 and TRBJ2-5, the CDR3 gives the full variable domain: GAGVSQTPSNKVTEKGKYVELRCDPISGHTALYWYRQSLGQGPEFLIYFQGTGAADDSGLPNDRFFAVRPEGSVSTLKIQRTERGDSAVYLCASSPDSNLGTQYFGPGTRLLVL.

CDR3 DNA: TGTGCCAGCAGCCCCTTCGCACAGGGGGCGAACACTGAAGCTTTCTTT. Protein product: CASSPFAQGANTEAFF. This chain connects TRBV11-2 to TRBJ1-1; 9 bases line up with TRBD1. Germline CDR1 and CDR2: SGHAT and FQNNGV. With V trimmed by 5 bases and J by 1 base, 8 bases remained unmatched. The CDR3 has 16 amino acids. The whole variable domain, remainder taken from reference TRBV11-2 and TRBJ1-1, is EAGVAQSPRYKIIEKRQSVAFWCNPISGHATLYWYQQILGQGPKLLIQFQNNGVVDDSQLPKDRFSAERLKGVDSTLKIQPAKLEDSAVYLCASSPFAQGANTEAFFGQGTRLTVV.

V is TRBV11-3 and J is TRBJ2-1; D possibly corresponds to TRBD1 (7 bases). This CDR3 is built from 15 residues. The germline gives CDR1 SGHNT, CDR2 YENEEA. V lost 0 bases and J 6 bases, leaving 12 bases between the germline ends. The CDR3 region is CASSLDTQGGNEQFF. DNA for the CDR3: TGTGCCAGCAGCTTAGATACTCAGGGGGGCAATGAGCAGTTCTTC.

This clone came up once. The chain combines TRBV27 with TRBJ1-1; 8 nucleotides match TRBD1. Germline-derived CDR1 and CDR2 are MNHEY and SMNVEV (reference sequence). With 3 bases clipped from V and 1 base from J, the junction kept 4 bases outside the gene matches. The length of the CDR3 is 15 residues. The CDR3 DNA sequence: TGTGCCAGCAGTTTGGGACAGGCGGGGAACACTGAAGCTTTCTTT. It yields the protein CASSLGQAGNTEAFF.

This chain joins TRBV3-1 (or the pseudogene TRBV3-2) and TRBJ1-2; 9 bases line up with TRBD1. Germline CDR1 and CDR2: LGHDT and YNNKEL (reference sequence). The V segment lost 3 bases and the J segment 3 bases; nucleotides outside the gene matches: 8. This CDR3 is built from 16 residues. CDR3 residues: CASSQSTGGQHYGYTF. CDR3 sequence (DNA): TGTGCCAGCAGCCAGTCGACAGGGGGGCAGCACTATGGCTACACCTTC.

CDR3 coding DNA: TGTGCCAGTTCCGGGACAGGGGACTACGAGCAGTACTTC. Amino acid sequence: CASSGTGDYEQYF. The chain employs TRBV19 and TRBJ2-7; 10 nucleotides agree with TRBD1. The V gene's germline CDR1 is LNHDA and CDR2 SQIVND (reference sequence). This CDR3 has 13 residues. With V trimmed by 8 bases and J by 3 bases, 4 bases remained unmatched.

This chain connects TRBV2 to TRBJ2-5; 7 positions agree with TRBD2. Germline V gene lookup returns CDR1 SNHLY and CDR2 FYNNEI. CDR3 length: 15 amino acids. With 1 base clipped from V and 5 bases from J, the junction kept 7 bases outside the gene matches. This CDR3 is CASSEVRGVGETQYF. The CDR3 DNA sequence: TGTGCCAGCAGTGAAGTACGGGGGGTGGGGGAGACCCAGTACTTC.

The chain uses TRBV4-1 and TRBJ1-5; D uncertain. CDR1 is MGHRA and CDR2 is YSYEKL in the germline V gene. The CDR3 has 13 amino acids. Trimming shortened V by 4 bases and J by 0 bases, and 4 bases separated the two germline ends. CDR3 sequence reads: CASSRSSNQPQHF. CDR3 sequence (DNA): TGCGCCAGCAGCCGGAGTAGCAATCAGCCCCAGCATTTT.

V is TRBV18 and J is TRBJ1-1, with D tentatively TRBD1 (6 bases). Trimming pared 3 bases from V and 0 bases from J, leaving 11 bases between. Germline CDR1 reads KGHSH; CDR2 reads LQKENI. This CDR3 has 15 residues. The CDR3 DNA is TGTGCCAGCTCACCTCTGGGGGCTATGAACACTGAAGCTTTCTTT. It is translated as CASSPLGAMNTEAFF.

The chain joins TRBV28 to TRBJ1-5; TRBD1 is a possible D gene (5 bases). The CDR3 has 18 amino acids. Germline V lookup: CDR1 MDHEN, CDR2 SYDVKM. V lost 3 bases, J lost 4 bases, and 22 bases lay in between. The CDR3 spells CASSFGPRRGDNNQPQHF. The CDR3 DNA reads as TGTGCCAGCAGTTTTGGGCCCCGGCGGGGCGACAATAATCAGCCCCAGCATTTT.

The chain recombines TRBV29-1 with TRBJ1-6; TRBD1 matches 9 bases. CDR3 length equals 14 residues. V was pared by 6 bases and J by 10 bases, with 10 bases of the junction left unmatched. Germline CDR1 reads SQVTM; CDR2 reads ANQGSEA. The CDR3 region has the DNA TGCAGCGTCTCTACAGGGGGCGGGAGATCACCCCTCCACTTT. This codes for CSVSTGGGRSPLHF.

This sequence joins TRBV2 and TRBJ1-6, with D perhaps matching TRBD1 (5 bases). This CDR3 has 15 residues. Germline-derived CDR1 and CDR2 are SNHLY and FYNNEI. Trimming stripped 2 bases from V and 7 bases from J, with 12 bases between. The CDR3 region has the DNA TGTGCCAGCAGTGAATGGCAGGGCCAGAATTCACCCCTCCACTTT. Its translation: CASSEWQGQNSPLHF. Full variable domain (rest looked up from reference TRBV2 and TRBJ1-6): EPEVTQTPSHQVTQMGQEVILRCVPISNHLYFYWYRQILGQKVEFLVSFYNNEISEKSEIFDDQFSVERPDGSNFTLKIRSTKLEDSAMYFCASSEWQGQNSPLHFGNGTRLTVT.

This rearrangement joins TRBV27 to TRBJ2-6; D is unclear. Germline V CDR1 and CDR2: MNHEY, SMNVEV (reference sequence). Trimming shortened V by 5 bases and J by 1 base, and 15 bases separated the two germline ends. CDR3 length: 17 amino acids. CDR3 bases: TGTGCCAGCAGTATGTTACATGACTTTTCTGGGGCCAACGTCCTGACTTTC. Translated: CASSMLHDFSGANVLTF.

With regard to this clone: Mismatch with germline at one junction end may stem from a read error. The chain has TRBV7-2 and TRBJ2-7, with TRBD2 identical over 10 bases. The length of the CDR3 is 14 residues. The V gene's germline CDR1 is SGHTA and CDR2 FQGNSA. The CDR3 region is CASSLAGAIYEQYF. The CDR3 DNA is TGTGCCAGCAGCCTAGCGGGGGCCATCTACGAGCAGTACTTC.

The chain combines TRBV9 with TRBJ1-1, with D unresolved. CDR1 and CDR2 from the germline V gene are SGDLS and YYNGEE. This CDR3 has 13 amino acids. V was trimmed by 0 bases and J by 5 bases, leaving 8 bases between them. The CDR3 DNA reads as TGTGCCAGCAGCGTAGAACTTCGTACTGAAGCTTTCTTT. Protein sequence: CASSVELRTEAFF.

The V and J genes are TRBV7-2 and TRBJ2-5; TRBD2 agrees at 9 bases. CDR3 length: 15 residues. Germline V gives CDR1 SGHTA, CDR2 FQGNSA. The J segment lost 4 bases and the V segment lost 2 bases, leaving 5 bases of the junction unmatched. The CDR3 loop reads CASSLPLAGRETQYF. The CDR3 DNA reads as TGTGCCAGCAGCTTACCCCTAGCGGGGCGAGAGACCCAGTACTTC.